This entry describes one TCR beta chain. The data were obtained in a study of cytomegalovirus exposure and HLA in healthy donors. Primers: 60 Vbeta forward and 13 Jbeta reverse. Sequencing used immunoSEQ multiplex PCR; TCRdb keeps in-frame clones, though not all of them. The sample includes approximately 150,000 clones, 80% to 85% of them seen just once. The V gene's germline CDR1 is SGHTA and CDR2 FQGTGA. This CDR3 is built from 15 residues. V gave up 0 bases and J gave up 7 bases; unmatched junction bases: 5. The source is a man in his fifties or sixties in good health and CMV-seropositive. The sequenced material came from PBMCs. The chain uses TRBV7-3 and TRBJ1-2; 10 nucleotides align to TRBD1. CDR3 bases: TGTGCCAGCAGCTTAACGGGGACAGGGGTTACTGGCTACACCTTC. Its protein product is CASSLTGTGVTGYTF.